Listed below are T cell receptor beta chains from one sample, sequenced in a study of CD4+ T cells in melanoma. TCRdb's table, derived via immunoSEQ multiplex PCR, lists solely in-frame clones and lacks some. The data show over 130,000 clones, approximately 91% seen once. The receptors were gathered from a human donor with melanoma. The CDR3 runs from the conserved cysteine through the conserved F or W. Each record gives: CDR3 protein, CDR3 DNA, clone size, D gene, V gene, J gene. A D gene is named only where the DNA matches it firmly. For some rows the clone size is stated as once, few or many, or as a class when expanded; others skip it.

CASSPRRANTIYF	TGTGCCAGCAGCCCCCGGAGGGCTAACACCATATATTTT	-	-	TRBV11-2	TRBJ1-3
CASSPGQGQPEQYF	TGTGCCAGCTCACCAGGGCAAGGACAGCCCGAGCAGTACTTC	-	-	TRBV18	TRBJ2-7
CATSRGGTGGSDEQFF	TGTGCCACCAGCAGAGGAGGGACAGGGGGTTCAGATGAGCAGTTCTTC	-	TRBD1	TRBV15	TRBJ2-1
CASSPGVRTDTQYF	TGTGCCAGCAGCCCAGGGGTCCGCACAGATACGCAGTATTTT	-	-	TRBV11-2	TRBJ2-3
CASSMAPWKRGGLDTGELFF	TGTGCCAGTAGTATGGCCCCGTGGAAGCGGGGGGGCCTTGACACCGGGGAGCTGTTTTTT	-	TRBD2	TRBV19	TRBJ2-2
CASSLTGHAGDTQYF	TGTGCCAGCAGCTTAACAGGCCATGCTGGCGATACGCAGTATTTT	-	-	TRBV7-3	TRBJ2-3
CASRGERSYTF	TGTGCCAGCCGAGGGGAGAGGAGCTACACCTTC	-	-	TRBV6-4	TRBJ1-2
CASSPTLTSTGDEQFF	TGTGCCAGCAGCCCTACCCTCACCTCAACTGGGGATGAGCAGTTCTTC	-	-	TRBV5-6	TRBJ2-1
CASSLAGPGTEAFF	TGTGCCAGCAGCTTAGCAGGGCCTGGCACTGAAGCTTTCTTT	-	-	TRBV7-9	TRBJ1-1
CASSPRTTGVEGYTF	TGTGCCAGCAGCCCCCGGACCACAGGGGTTGAGGGCTACACCTTC	-	TRBD1	TRBV7-2	TRBJ1-2
CSVELQGNYGYTF	TGCAGCGTTGAACTCCAGGGTAACTATGGCTACACCTTC	once	-	TRBV29-1	TRBJ1-2
CASSFRAGNTGELFF	TGTGCCAGCAGTTTTAGGGCCGGGAACACCGGGGAGCTGTTTTTT	-	-	TRBV27	TRBJ2-2
CAWLAGGPDTQYF	TGTGCCTGGTTAGCGGGGGGGCCAGATACGCAGTATTTT	-	TRBD2	TRBV30	TRBJ2-3
CASTGRVGTDTQYF	TGTGCCAGCACAGGGAGGGTAGGGACAGATACGCAGTATTTT	-	TRBD2	TRBV6-5	TRBJ2-3
CASSLGTGGSGNTIYF	TGCGCCAGCAGCCTCGGAACCGGAGGGAGCGGAAACACCATATATTTT	-	-	TRBV5-1	TRBJ1-3
CASSFPDRGPEAFF	TGTGCCAGCAGCTTCCCCGACAGGGGGCCTGAAGCTTTCTTT	-	TRBD1	TRBV13	TRBJ1-1
CASSGGPQTQYF	TGTGCCAGCAGCGGGGGCCCCCAGACCCAGTACTTC	-	-	TRBV6-6	TRBJ2-5
CASSSRGVTEAFF	TGTGCCAGCAGCTCGCGCGGGGTCACTGAAGCTTTCTTT	few	-	TRBV11-2	TRBJ1-1
CASSPGLAGVYEQYF	TGTGCCAGCTCACCGGGACTAGCGGGGGTCTACGAGCAGTACTTC	once	TRBD2	TRBV18	TRBJ2-7
CASSSQDSEDTQYF	TGTGCCAGCAGTTCCCAAGACTCGGAAGATACGCAGTATTTT	-	-	TRBV6-5	TRBJ2-3
CASSPQNTGNTGELFF	TGCGCCAGCAGCCCCCAAAACACGGGAAACACCGGGGAGCTGTTTTTT	once	-	TRBV5-1	TRBJ2-2
CSGRDRYSPLHF	TGCAGCGGCCGGGACAGGTATTCACCCCTCCACTTT	-	TRBD1	TRBV29-1	TRBJ1-6
CASSLLAASTDTQYF	TGTGCCAGCTCACTCCTAGCAGCCAGCACAGATACGCAGTATTTT	-	-	TRBV18	TRBJ2-3
CASSQEQGRGPQHF	TGTGCCAGCAGCCAAGAGCAGGGGAGGGGGCCCCAGCATTTT	-	-	TRBV4-2	TRBJ1-5
CASSQNGRLAADTQYF	TGTGCCAGCAGTCAGAACGGTCGACTAGCAGCAGATACGCAGTATTTT	-	TRBD2	TRBV2	TRBJ2-3
CASSTSGAPYNEQFF	TGTGCCAGCAGCACCAGCGGGGCCCCCTACAATGAGCAGTTCTTC	-	TRBD2	TRBV9	TRBJ2-1
CASSRARQDTQYF	TGTGCCAGCAGCCGAGCCCGGCAAGATACGCAGTATTTT	-	-	TRBV7-8	TRBJ2-3
CASSIGGLAGEGPNEQFF	TGTGCCAGTAGTATAGGGGGACTAGCGGGGGAAGGCCCCAATGAGCAGTTCTTC	-	TRBD2	TRBV19	TRBJ2-1
CASAGTYSGNAIYF	TGTGCCAGTGCAGGGACCTACTCTGGAAACGCCATATATTTT	once	-	TRBV19	TRBJ1-3
CASSRSGDSTDTQYF	TGTGCCAGCAGTCGTAGCGGGGATAGCACAGATACGCAGTATTTT	-	TRBD2	TRBV11-2	TRBJ2-3
CASREQGPRNSPLHF	TGTGCCAGCAGGGAACAGGGGCCGAGGAATTCACCCCTCCACTTT	-	TRBD1	TRBV2	TRBJ1-6
CASSIGRGTYYEQYF	TGTGCCAGTAGTATAGGCAGGGGGACATATTACGAGCAGTACTTC	once	TRBD1	TRBV19	TRBJ2-7
CASSTVGRERTGNTIYF	TGTGCCAGCAGCACGGTGGGCAGGGAAAGAACTGGAAACACCATATATTTT	-	-	TRBV5-6	TRBJ1-3